This TCR beta chain appears in the sequencing data of a study of Graves' ophthalmopathy and Graves' hyperthyroidism. Using RNA transcripts, the TCR beta CDR3 regions were amplified. A first-round RT-PCR used HTBI primers, followed by a second-round multiplex PCR. Using its own MiXCR run on the multiplex PCR reads, TCRdb lists one record per CDR3 protein. The sample includes approximately 380,000 distinct CDR3 sequences, under 25% of them seen just once. This clonotype was detected ten times or more. What it recognizes is unknown. Newly diagnosed hyperthyroidism donors, aged 18 to 65, duration under 2 months. This CDR3 spans 14 amino acids. V lost 5 bases and J lost 4; bases outside the gene matches: 7. Study-wide points: As the model predicted ophthalmopathy progression, it achieved a sensitivity of 70.59% and a specificity of roughly 72%.

This sequence originates from a young woman with stable Graves' hyperthyroidism. The chain links TRBV12-3 or TRBV12-4 to TRBJ1-2, with TRBD1 matching 7 bases. Material: peripheral blood. The CDR3 sequence is CASSPRQGLYGYTF. The CDR3 DNA follows: TGTGCCAGCAGTCCCCGACAGGGACTCTATGGCTACACCTTC.